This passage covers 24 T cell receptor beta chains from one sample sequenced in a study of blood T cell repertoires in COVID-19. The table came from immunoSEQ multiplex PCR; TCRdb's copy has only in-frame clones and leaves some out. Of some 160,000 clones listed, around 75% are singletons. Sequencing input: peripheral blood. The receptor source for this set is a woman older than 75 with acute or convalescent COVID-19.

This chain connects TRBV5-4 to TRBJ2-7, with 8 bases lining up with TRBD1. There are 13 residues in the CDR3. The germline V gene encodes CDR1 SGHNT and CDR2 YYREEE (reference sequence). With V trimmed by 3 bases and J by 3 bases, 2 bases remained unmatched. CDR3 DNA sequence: TGTGCCAGCAGCTGGGACAGGCGCTACGAGCAGTACTTC. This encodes CASSWDRRYEQYF.

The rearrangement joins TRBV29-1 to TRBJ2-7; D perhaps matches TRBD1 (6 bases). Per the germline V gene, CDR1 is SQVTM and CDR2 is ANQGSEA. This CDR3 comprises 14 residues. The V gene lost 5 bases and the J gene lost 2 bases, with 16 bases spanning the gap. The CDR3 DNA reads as TGCAGCGTTACTCCGGGACACGGGACCTACGAGCAGTACTTC. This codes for CSVTPGHGTYEQYF.

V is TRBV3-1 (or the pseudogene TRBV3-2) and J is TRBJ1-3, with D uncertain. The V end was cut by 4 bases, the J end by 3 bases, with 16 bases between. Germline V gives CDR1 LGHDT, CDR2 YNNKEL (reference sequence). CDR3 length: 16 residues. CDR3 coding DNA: TGTGCCAGCAGCCCCCAACCGGGGTTGGGTGGAAACACCATATATTTT. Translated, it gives CASSPQPGLGGNTIYF.

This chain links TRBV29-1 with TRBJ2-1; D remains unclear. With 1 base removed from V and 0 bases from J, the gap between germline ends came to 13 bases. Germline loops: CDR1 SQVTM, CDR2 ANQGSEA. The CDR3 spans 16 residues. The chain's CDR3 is CSVEGGSRFSYNEQFF. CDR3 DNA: TGCAGCGTTGAAGGCGGATCTAGATTCTCCTACAATGAGCAGTTCTTC.

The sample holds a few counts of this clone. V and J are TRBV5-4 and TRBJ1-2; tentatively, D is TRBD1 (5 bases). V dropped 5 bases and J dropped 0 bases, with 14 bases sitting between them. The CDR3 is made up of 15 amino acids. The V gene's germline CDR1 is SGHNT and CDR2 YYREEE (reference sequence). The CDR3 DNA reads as TGTGCCAGCAGACAAGACAGTGTAGCTAACTATGGCTACACCTTC. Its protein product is CASRQDSVANYGYTF.

CDR3 in DNA: TGCGCCAGCAGTCCTAGCTCAGGACAGGACCAAGAGACCCAGTACTTC. This sequence encodes CASSPSSGQDQETQYF. The rearrangement joins TRBV23-1 to TRBJ2-5, with 7 bases that match TRBD1. TRBV23-1 has ORF status, its function being uncertain. V lost 4 bases, J lost 0 bases, and 8 bases stayed unmatched. The CDR3 loop spans 16 amino acids.

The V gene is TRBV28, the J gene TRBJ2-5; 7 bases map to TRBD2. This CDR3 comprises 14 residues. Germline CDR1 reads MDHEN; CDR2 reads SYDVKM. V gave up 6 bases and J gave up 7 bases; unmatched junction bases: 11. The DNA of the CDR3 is TGTGCCAGCAGGGGCTGGGGGGGGGAAGGGACCCAGTACTTC. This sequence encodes CASRGWGGEGTQYF.

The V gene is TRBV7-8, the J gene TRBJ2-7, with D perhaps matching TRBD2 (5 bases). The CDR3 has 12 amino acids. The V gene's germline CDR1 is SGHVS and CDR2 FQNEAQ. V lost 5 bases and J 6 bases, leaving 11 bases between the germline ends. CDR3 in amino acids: CASSTRVSEQYF. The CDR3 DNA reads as TGTGCCAGCAGCACTAGAGTGTCCGAGCAGTACTTC.

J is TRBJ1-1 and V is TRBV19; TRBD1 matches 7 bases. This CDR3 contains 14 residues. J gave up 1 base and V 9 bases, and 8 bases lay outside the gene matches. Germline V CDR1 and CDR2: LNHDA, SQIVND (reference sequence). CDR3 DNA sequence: TGTGCCAGCGACCCGGGACAGCCGAACACTGAAGCTTTCTTT. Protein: CASDPGQPNTEAFF.

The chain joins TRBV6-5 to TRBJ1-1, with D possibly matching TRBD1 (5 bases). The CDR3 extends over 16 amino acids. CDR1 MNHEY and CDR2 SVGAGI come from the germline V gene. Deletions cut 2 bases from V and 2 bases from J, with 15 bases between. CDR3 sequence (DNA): TGTGCCAGCAGTTACAAAAAACGGACATTCAACACTGAAGCTTTCTTT. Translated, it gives CASSYKKRTFNTEAFF.

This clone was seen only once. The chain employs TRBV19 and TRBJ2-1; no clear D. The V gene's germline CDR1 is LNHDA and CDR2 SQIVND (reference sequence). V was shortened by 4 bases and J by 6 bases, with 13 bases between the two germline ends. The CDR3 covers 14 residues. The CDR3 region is CASSSQYAVNEQFF. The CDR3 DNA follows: TGTGCCAGTAGTAGCCAGTATGCGGTCAATGAGCAGTTCTTC.

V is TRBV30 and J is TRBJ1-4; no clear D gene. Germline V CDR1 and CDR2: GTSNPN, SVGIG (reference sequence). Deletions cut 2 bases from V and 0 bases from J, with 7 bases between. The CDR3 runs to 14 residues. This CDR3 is CAWSPGSTNEKLFF. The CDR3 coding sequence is TGTGCCTGGAGTCCCGGGTCAACTAATGAAAAACTGTTTTTT.

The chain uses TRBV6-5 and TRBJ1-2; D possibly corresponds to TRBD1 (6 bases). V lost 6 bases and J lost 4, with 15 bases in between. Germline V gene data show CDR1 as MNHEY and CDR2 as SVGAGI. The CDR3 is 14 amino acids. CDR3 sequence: CASRRDTQRYGYTF. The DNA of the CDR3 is TGTGCCAGCAGGAGGGACACCCAACGCTATGGCTACACCTTC.

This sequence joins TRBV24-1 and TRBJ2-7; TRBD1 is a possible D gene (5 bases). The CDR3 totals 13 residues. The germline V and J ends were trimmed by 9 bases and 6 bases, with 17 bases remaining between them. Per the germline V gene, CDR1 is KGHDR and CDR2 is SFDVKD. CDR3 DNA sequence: TGTGCCACCTCCGCAGGGTCGCGTCCCGAGCAGTACTTC. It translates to CATSAGSRPEQYF.

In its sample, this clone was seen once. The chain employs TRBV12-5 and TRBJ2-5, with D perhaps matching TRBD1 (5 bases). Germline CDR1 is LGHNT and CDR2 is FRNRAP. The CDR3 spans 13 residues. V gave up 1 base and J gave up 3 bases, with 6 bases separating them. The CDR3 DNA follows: TGTGCTAGTGGTTTGGGACAGAAAGAGACCCAGTACTTC. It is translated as CASGLGQKETQYF.

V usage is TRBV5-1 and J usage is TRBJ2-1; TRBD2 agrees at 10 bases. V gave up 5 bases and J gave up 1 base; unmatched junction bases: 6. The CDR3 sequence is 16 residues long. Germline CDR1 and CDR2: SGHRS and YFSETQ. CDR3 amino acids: CASRGGTSASYNEQFF. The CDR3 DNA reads TGCGCCAGCAGGGGCGGGACTAGCGCATCCTACAATGAGCAGTTCTTC.

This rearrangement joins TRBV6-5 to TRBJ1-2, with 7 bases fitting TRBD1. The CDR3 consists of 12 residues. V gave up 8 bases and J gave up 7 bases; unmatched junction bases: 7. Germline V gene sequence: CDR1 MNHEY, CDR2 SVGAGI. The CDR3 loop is CASSSGQPGYTF. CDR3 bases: TGTGCCAGCTCCTCGGGACAGCCTGGCTACACCTTC.

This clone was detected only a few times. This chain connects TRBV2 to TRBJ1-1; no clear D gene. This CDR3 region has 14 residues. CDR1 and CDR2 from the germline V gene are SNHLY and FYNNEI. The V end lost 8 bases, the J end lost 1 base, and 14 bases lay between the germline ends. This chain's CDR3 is CASGSGLANTEAFF. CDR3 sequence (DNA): TGTGCCAGCGGAAGCGGGTTAGCGAACACTGAAGCTTTCTTT.

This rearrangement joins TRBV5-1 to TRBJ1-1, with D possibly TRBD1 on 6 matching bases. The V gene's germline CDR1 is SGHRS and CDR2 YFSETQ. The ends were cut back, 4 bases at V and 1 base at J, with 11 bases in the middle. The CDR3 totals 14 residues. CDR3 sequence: CASSTRTENTEAFF. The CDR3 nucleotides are TGCGCCAGCAGCACACGGACAGAGAACACTGAAGCTTTCTTT.

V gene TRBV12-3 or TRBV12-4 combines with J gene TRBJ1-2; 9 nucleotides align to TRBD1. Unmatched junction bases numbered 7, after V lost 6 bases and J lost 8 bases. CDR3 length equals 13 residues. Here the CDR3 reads CASRGGTGSGYTF. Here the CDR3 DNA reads TGTGCCAGCAGGGGGGGGACAGGGAGCGGCTACACCTTC.

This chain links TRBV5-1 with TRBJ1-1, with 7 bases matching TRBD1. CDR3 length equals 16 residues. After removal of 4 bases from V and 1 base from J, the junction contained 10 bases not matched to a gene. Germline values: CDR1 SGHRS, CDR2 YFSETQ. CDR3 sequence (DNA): TGCGCCAGCAGCCGAACAACCGGGACAGAGAACACTGAAGCTTTCTTT. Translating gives CASSRTTGTENTEAFF.

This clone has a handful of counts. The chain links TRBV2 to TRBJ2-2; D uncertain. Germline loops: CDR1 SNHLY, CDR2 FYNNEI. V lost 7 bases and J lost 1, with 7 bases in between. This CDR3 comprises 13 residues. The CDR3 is CASKRMNTGELFF. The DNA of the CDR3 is TGTGCCAGCAAGAGGATGAACACCGGGGAGCTGTTTTTT.

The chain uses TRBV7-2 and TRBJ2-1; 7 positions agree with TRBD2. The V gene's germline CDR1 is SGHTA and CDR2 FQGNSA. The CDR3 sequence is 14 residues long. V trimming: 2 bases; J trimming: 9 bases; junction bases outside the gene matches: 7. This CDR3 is CASSLWTRVGEQFF. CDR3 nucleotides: TGTGCCAGCAGCTTATGGACTAGAGTTGGTGAGCAGTTCTTC.

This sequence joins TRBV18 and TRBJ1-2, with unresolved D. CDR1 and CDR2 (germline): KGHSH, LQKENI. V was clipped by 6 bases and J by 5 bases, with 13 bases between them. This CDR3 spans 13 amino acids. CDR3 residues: CASSFEREYGYTF. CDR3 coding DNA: TGTGCCAGCTCTTTCGAGAGGGAATATGGCTACACCTTC. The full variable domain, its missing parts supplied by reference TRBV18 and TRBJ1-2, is NAGVMQNPRHLVRRRGQEARLRCSPMKGHSHVYWYRQLPEEGLKFMVYLQKENIIDESGMPKERFSAEFPKEGPSILRIQQVVRGDSAAYFCASSFEREYGYTFGSGTRLTVV.